A selection of T cell receptor beta chains follows, all from one sample in a study of T cells in Graves' hyperthyroidism and ophthalmopathy. A single record per CDR3 protein comes from TCRdb applying MiXCR to the multiplex PCR reads. The sample includes fewer than 350,000 distinct CDR3 sequences, 20% to 25% seen only once; the top ten take around half. Input material: blood. The receptors originated from a woman between 50 and 59 years old with Graves' hyperthyroidism. The CDR3 runs from the conserved cysteine through the conserved F or W. A D gene is named only where the DNA matches it firmly. Clone size is given for some rows only: seen once, a few or many times, or a class if the clone is expanded.

d_call,j_call,clone_size,v_call,cdr3_aa,cdr3_nt
TRBD2,TRBJ2-7,many,TRBV2,CASSAGLDYEQYF,TGTGCCAGCAGTGCAGGACTAGACTACGAGCAGTACTTC
TRBD2,TRBJ2-5,.,TRBV4-1,CASSQDPSGGAETQYF,TGCGCCAGCAGCCAAGATCCTAGCGGGGGGGCGGAGACCCAGTACTTC
TRBD2,TRBJ2-1,.,TRBV5-1,CASSLVSGSSAYNEQFF,TGCGCCAGCAGCTTGGTTAGCGGGAGTTCTGCATACAATGAGCAGTTCTTC
.,TRBJ1-4,.,TRBV5-4,CASSLQDSTANEKLFF,TGTGCCAGCAGCTTACAAGACTCGACGGCTAATGAAAAACTGTTTTTT
TRBD2,TRBJ2-5,many,TRBV5-1,CASSSSGIQETQYF,TGCGCCAGCAGCTCCAGCGGGATACAAGAGACCCAGTACTTC
.,TRBJ2-3,many,TRBV7-2,CASSLVAGSTDTQYF,TGTGCCAGCAGCTTAGTTGCGGGTTCCACAGATACGCAGTATTTT
TRBD2,TRBJ2-1,.,TRBV30,CAKREDSYNEQFF,TGTGCCAAGCGGGAGGACTCCTACAATGAGCAGTTCTTC
.,TRBJ2-1,few,TRBV5-1,CASSPGARNEQFF,TGCGCCAGCAGCCCGGGGGCCAGGAATGAGCAGTTCTTC
TRBD1,TRBJ2-3,.,TRBV20-1,CSAIPGQKSTDTQYF,TGCAGTGCTATACCGGGACAGAAAAGCACAGATACGCAGTATTTT
TRBD1,TRBJ1-4,.,TRBV28,CASTMTGGVEKLFF,TGTGCCAGCACCATGACAGGGGGCGTGGAAAAACTGTTTTTT
.,TRBJ1-2,.,TRBV29-1,CSVGHSVGGYTF,TGCAGCGTTGGGCACAGCGTTGGTGGCTACACCTTC
.,TRBJ1-2,few,TRBV7-9,CASSGRGEGRRDGYTF,TGTGCCAGCAGCGGTCGCGGGGAGGGAAGGCGGGATGGCTACACCTTC
TRBD2,TRBJ2-1,.,TRBV6-2/TRBV6-3,CASFERDSYNEQFF,TGTGCCAGCTTTGAGCGGGACTCCTACAATGAGCAGTTCTTC
TRBD2,TRBJ2-1,few,TRBV24-1,CATSDLGGRAGNEQFF,TGTGCCACCAGTGATTTGGGCGGGAGGGCCGGCAATGAGCAGTTCTTC
.,TRBJ1-2,few,TRBV20-1,CSAPRAGIYGYTF,TGCAGTGCCCCTAGAGCCGGGATCTATGGCTACACCTTC
TRBD1,TRBJ2-2,.,TRBV24-1,CATSDSRTGTNTGELFF,TGTGCCACCAGTGATTCTAGGACAGGGACGAACACCGGGGAGCTGTTTTTT
TRBD2,TRBJ2-5,few,TRBV2,CASRREGLPETQYF,TGTGCCAGCAGGAGGGAGGGACTCCCAGAGACCCAGTACTTC
.,TRBJ2-1,many,TRBV20-1,CSARVTAGVRPNEQFF,TGCAGTGCTAGAGTTACAGCAGGGGTTAGACCAAATGAGCAGTTCTTC
.,TRBJ2-1,many,TRBV20-1,CSARVASDEQFF,TGCAGTGCTAGAGTGGCTAGCGATGAGCAGTTCTTC
.,TRBJ1-2,many,TRBV6-1,CASILDRVDYGYTF,.
.,TRBJ2-3,few,TRBV5-1,CASSRTPSGGGDTQYF,TGCGCCAGCAGCCGAACACCATCTGGAGGGGGAGATACGCAGTATTTT
TRBD1,TRBJ2-2,many,TRBV6-1,CASGQGNTGELFF,TGTGCCAGTGGACAGGGTAACACCGGGGAGCTGTTTTTT
TRBD2,TRBJ2-7,many,TRBV6-1,CASSGGGFHEQYF,TGTGCCAGCAGTGGCGGGGGGTTCCACGAGCAGTACTTC
.,TRBJ2-7,.,TRBV27,CASSSAADSYEQYF,TGTGCCAGCAGCTCCGCGGCGGACTCCTACGAGCAGTACTTC
.,TRBJ2-7,.,TRBV7-9,CASSLNRALSYEQYF,TGTGCCAGCAGCTTAAACAGGGCTTTATCCTACGAGCAGTACTTC
TRBD1,TRBJ1-1,.,TRBV6-2/TRBV6-3,CASTWSRGRTEAFF,TGTGCCAGCACCTGGAGCAGGGGGCGGACTGAAGCTTTCTTT
.,TRBJ1-2,few,TRBV6-2/TRBV6-3,CASSYGDRGRHGYTF,TGTGCCAGCAGTTATGGCGATCGAGGTCGGCATGGCTACACCTTC
TRBD1,TRBJ2-7,.,TRBV2,CASRTSGTGNEQYF,TGTGCCAGCAGGACATCCGGGACAGGGAACGAGCAGTACTTC
.,TRBJ2-1,many,TRBV7-8,CASSLGGANEQFF,TGTGCCAGCAGCTTAGGGGGGGCCAATGAGCAGTTCTTC
.,TRBJ2-7,.,TRBV6-9,CASSYPSHEQYF,TGTGCCAGCAGTTACCCATCCCACGAGCAGTACTTC
.,TRBJ2-1,many,TRBV11-2,CASSPFDFRRGFRNEQFF,TGTGCCAGCAGTCCCTTTGACTTCCGGAGGGGTTTCCGCAATGAGCAGTTCTTC
.,TRBJ1-6,many,TRBV5-1,CASSSPEGQAYNSPLHF,TGCGCCAGCAGCTCCCCCGAGGGGCAGGCCTATAATTCACCCCTCCACTTT
.,TRBJ1-3,few,TRBV29-1,CSVPSSSGNTIYF,TGCAGCGTCCCCAGTAGCTCTGGAAACACCATATATTTT
.,TRBJ2-3,many,TRBV7-9,CASSLGPRLLTDTQYF,TGTGCCAGCAGCTTAGGGCCAAGGCTGCTCACAGATACGCAGTATTTT
.,TRBJ2-1,.,TRBV7-3,CASGRAGGLNEQFF,TGTGCCAGCGGAAGGGCGGGTGGACTAAATGAGCAGTTCTTC
.,TRBJ2-5,many,TRBV20-1,CSASRGSKETQYF,TGCAGTGCTAGCCGCGGGTCTAAGGAGACCCAGTACTTC
.,TRBJ2-7,many,TRBV6-1,CASSEFEQKVYEQYF,TGTGCCAGCAGTGAATTCGAACAGAAAGTATACGAGCAGTACTTC
.,TRBJ2-5,.,TRBV2,CASSELGEETQYF,TGTGCCAGCAGTGAGTTAGGGGAAGAGACCCAGTACTTC
.,TRBJ1-1,many,TRBV2,CASSLNPPNTEAFF,TGTGCCAGCAGTTTAAACCCCCCGAACACTGAAGCTTTCTTT
.,TRBJ1-2,.,TRBV5-1,CASSLSGEYYGYTF,TGCGCCAGCAGCTTGTCGGGGGAGTACTATGGCTACACCTTC
.,TRBJ2-5,.,TRBV28,CASSFRDVWETQYF,TGTGCCAGCAGTTTCAGGGATGTCTGGGAGACCCAGTACTTC
TRBD1,TRBJ2-5,.,TRBV10-3,CAIMRDRVEETQYF,TGTGCCATCATGAGGGACAGGGTGGAAGAGACCCAGTACTTC
.,TRBJ1-2,.,TRBV27,CASSFKFNYGYTF,TGTGCCAGCAGTTTTAAGTTTAACTATGGCTACACCTTC
.,TRBJ2-1,.,TRBV2,CASGVTGPYNEQFF,TGTGCCAGCGGTGTAACAGGCCCTTACAATGAGCAGTTCTTC
.,TRBJ1-5,.,TRBV24-1,CATSDRYSNQPQHF,TGTGCCACCAGTGACAGATATAGCAATCAGCCCCAGCATTTT